This TCR beta chain was found in a study of radiotherapy plus CTLA-4 blockade in lung cancer. The germline CDR1 and CDR2 sequences are MNHEY and SVGAGI. This CDR3 has 15 amino acids. V lost 2 bases to trimming and J lost 3 bases, with 13 bases between them. Participants had chemo-refractory metastatic non-small-cell lung cancer and were treated with focal radiation plus ipilimumab CTLA-4 blockade. Profiling relied on immunoSEQ multiplex PCR, and the TCRdb table lists in-frame clones only, not all of them. The sample records roughly 98,000 clones, about four fifths being singletons. The receptor comes from a human donor with non-small cell lung cancer that progressed on radiotherapy plus ipilimumab. This chain connects TRBV6-5 to TRBJ1-2; D remains unclear. The sample here was peripheral blood, taken from a patient treated with radiotherapy plus ipilimumab. As DNA, the CDR3 is TGTGCCAGCAGTTACCGGACCGAGCCTTACTATGGCTACACCTTC. Protein sequence: CASSYRTEPYYGYTF.